This paragraph covers one TCR beta chain sequence. Its specificity is not known. In germline, CDR1 is SGHTA, CDR2 FQGNSA. Trimming removed 4 bases from V and 0 bases from J; junction bases left unmatched: 5. The CDR3 loop spans 15 amino acids. The sample is drawn from a study of cytomegalovirus exposure and HLA in healthy donors. Background on the study: The 95 to 150 validation repertoires used the same platform as the 650 to 850 first-cohort repertoires, a later analysis reported. General study results and limits: It was about 150 TCR beta chains that were listed as cytomegalovirus-associated. In vitro assays verified that three CMV-associated chains recognized CMV antigens specifically.

Assay: immunoSEQ multiplex PCR; the TCRdb copy retains only in-frame clones and omits some. The sample contains about 250,000 clones, over 75% of which appear only once. This TCR came from a man aged 18 to 29 in good health and CMV-seropositive. Source material: PBMCs. The rearrangement uses TRBV7-2 and TRBJ2-7; the match to TRBD1 covers 8 bases. This chain's CDR3 is CASSWGQAASYEQYF. Here the CDR3 DNA reads TGTGCCAGCAGCTGGGGACAGGCCGCCTCCTACGAGCAGTACTTC.